This T cell receptor beta chain was captured in a study of somatic mutations in cytotoxic T cells in rheumatoid arthritis. Per the germline V gene, CDR1 is MNHEY and CDR2 is SMNVEV (reference sequence). The CDR3 is made up of 13 amino acids. Between the trimmed V and J ends, which lost 7 bases and 6 bases, there was a span of 13 bases. As processed by the authors: Published virus-specific TCRB sequences found rare matches among patient CD8+ clones larger than 1%. TCRdb keeps only in-frame clones here, not all; method: immunoSEQ multiplex PCR. For V, J and clone size, that table is used; D and trimming come from the DNA. The sample shows 3,500 to 4,500 clones, approximately 77% of them seen only once. This clone was seen more than once but under ten times. The antigen is not known. Broader study findings: With advancing age, CD8+ clonality climbed in rheumatoid arthritis patients but did not rise in healthy controls. For about an eighth of the roughly 60 patients, a single CD8+ clone accounted for more than 20% of CD8+ cells. Measured CD8+ T-cell clonality, a value compared between rheumatoid arthritis patients and age-matched healthy controls, did not differ significantly.

The sample was CD8+ T cells sorted from blood. This rearrangement joins TRBV27 to TRBJ1-5; D is unclear. This clonotype was sampled from an adult with rheumatoid arthritis. CDR3 in amino acids: CASTWGPGQPQHF. The CDR3 DNA sequence: TGTGCCAGCACTTGGGGTCCGGGTCAGCCCCAGCATTTT.